A single sample gave rise to the 25 T cell receptor beta chains below, sequenced in a study of blood T cell repertoires in COVID-19 (dated by TCRdb to 2018 to 2020). Libraries were prepared through the immunoSEQ multiplex PCR assay. TCRdb stores this immuneACCESS table with in-frame sequences only. Part of the clones is absent; in the studies checked, under half of the shortfall reflects unresolved V genes, and no reason is known for the rest. The sample table contains hundreds of thousands of clones; only one count was recorded for roughly 89% of them. Approximately 2.8% of the sample goes to the ten largest clones. The sample was PBMCs or T cells enriched from blood (not recorded which). These receptors were taken from a woman in her twenties or thirties with acute COVID-19.

The CDR3 DNA reads TGTGCCAGCAGCTTGGCGTGGACAGGGTCGATAGATACGCAGTATTTT. It translates to CASSLAWTGSIDTQYF. V and J are TRBV5-4 and TRBJ2-3; 8 nucleotides align to TRBD1. The CDR3 spans 16 residues. Losses at the gene ends were 0 bases for V and 5 bases for J; bases not matched to a gene: 8. The germline V gene has CDR1 SGHNT and CDR2 YYREEE (reference sequence).

This rearrangement joins TRBV11-2 to TRBJ2-1, with TRBD2 matching 10 bases. V trimming: 4 bases; J trimming: 4 bases; junction bases outside the gene matches: 7. The CDR3 covers 16 residues. In germline, CDR1 is SGHAT, CDR2 FQNNGV. In nucleotides, the CDR3 is TGTGCCAGCAGCTCGGCCGGGACTAGCGAGTACAATGAGCAGTTCTTC. Protein sequence: CASSSAGTSEYNEQFF. Complete variable domain (other parts from reference TRBV11-2 and TRBJ2-1): EAGVAQSPRYKIIEKRQSVAFWCNPISGHATLYWYQQILGQGPKLLIQFQNNGVVDDSQLPKDRFSAERLKGVDSTLKIQPAKLEDSAVYLCASSSAGTSEYNEQFFGPGTRLTVL.

The rearrangement joins TRBV15 to TRBJ1-1; D remains ambiguous. V dropped 2 bases and J dropped 2 bases, with 12 bases sitting between them. The length of the CDR3 is 15 residues. CDR1 and CDR2 from the germline V gene are LNHNV and YYDKDF (reference sequence). The CDR3 is CATSRPRGVNTEAFF. The CDR3 region has the DNA TGTGCCACCAGCAGACCCCGGGGTGTTAACACTGAAGCTTTCTTT.

The chain has TRBV4-2 and TRBJ1-6, with TRBD1 identical over 7 bases. Per germline, CDR1 LGHNA and CDR2 YNFKEQ. This CDR3 is 15 amino acids long. V shed 5 bases and J 12 bases; nucleotides not matched to a gene: 13. The CDR3 DNA follows: TGTGCCAGCAGCATTACAGGGGCCCAAGGGCAACCCCTCCACTTT. This encodes CASSITGAQGQPLHF.

The table lists this clone with a count of one. The chain employs TRBV6-5 and TRBJ2-1, with TRBD2 matching over 8 bases. CDR1 and CDR2 (germline): MNHEY, SVGAGI. Trimming at V came to 5 bases and at J to 9 bases, leaving 6 bases not matched to a gene. The CDR3 length is 13 residues. CDR3 in amino acids: CASSSSGEGEQFF. Written as DNA, the CDR3 is TGTGCCAGCAGTAGTAGCGGGGAAGGTGAGCAGTTCTTC.

This clone was seen just once. V is TRBV11-3 and J is TRBJ1-2; D remains ambiguous. The germline CDR1 and CDR2 sequences are SGHNT and YENEEA. The CDR3 has 13 amino acids. The V gene lost 5 bases and the J gene lost 4 bases, with 11 bases spanning the gap. Here the CDR3 reads CASSKMGSYGYTF. CDR3 in DNA: TGTGCCAGCAGCAAAATGGGCAGCTATGGCTACACCTTC.

This chain joins TRBV10-3 and TRBJ1-2, with 8 bases identical to TRBD1. CDR1 and CDR2 from the germline V gene are ENHRY and SYGVKD. J lost 1 base, V lost 4 bases, and 11 bases had no gene match. The CDR3 covers 17 residues. This CDR3 reads CAISGTGPGAFNYGYTF. As DNA, the CDR3 is TGTGCCATCAGTGGGACAGGGCCGGGAGCTTTTAACTATGGCTACACCTTC.

The CDR3 sequence: CASSSGDFGTDTQYF. CDR3 bases: TGCGCCAGCAGCTCGGGGGATTTCGGCACAGATACGCAGTATTTT. The chain joins TRBV5-1 to TRBJ2-3; D possibly corresponds to TRBD2 (6 bases). V lost 3 bases and J 1 base, leaving 12 bases between the germline ends. CDR1 and CDR2 (germline): SGHRS, YFSETQ. The CDR3 has 15 amino acids.

J is TRBJ1-1 and V is TRBV5-1, with D maybe TRBD1 (6 bases). The germline gives CDR1 SGHRS, CDR2 YFSETQ. Trimming removed 7 bases from V and 0 bases from J, with 10 bases in between. This CDR3 has 13 residues. CDR3 loop: CASRRGLNTEAFF. The CDR3 DNA follows: TGCGCCAGCCGCAGGGGATTGAACACTGAAGCTTTCTTT.

This chain joins TRBV6-5 and TRBJ1-6; TRBD1 is a possible D gene (6 bases). The CDR3 is made up of 14 amino acids. The ends were cut back, 8 bases at V and 7 bases at J, with 15 bases in the middle. Germline values: CDR1 MNHEY, CDR2 SVGAGI. CDR3 in amino acids: CASFIGQPNSPLHF. CDR3 sequence (DNA): TGTGCCAGCTTCATAGGACAGCCGAATTCACCCCTCCACTTT.

The chain combines TRBV2 with TRBJ1-2; D is possibly TRBD1 (6 bases). V shed 7 bases and J shed 3 bases, with 12 bases lying between them. Germline V gene data show CDR1 as SNHLY and CDR2 as FYNNEI. This CDR3 contains 13 residues. The CDR3 region is CASNREVDYGYTF. The CDR3 bases are TGTGCCAGCAACAGGGAAGTCGACTATGGCTACACCTTC. The full variable domain, completed using reference TRBV2 and TRBJ1-2, is EPEVTQTPSHQVTQMGQEVILRCVPISNHLYFYWYRQILGQKVEFLVSFYNNEISEKSEIFDDQFSVERPDGSNFTLKIRSTKLEDSAMYFCASNREVDYGYTFGSGTRLTVV.

The chain carries TRBV7-9 and TRBJ1-1; TRBD1 might be the D (6 bases). CDR1 is SEHNR, CDR2 FQNEAQ, per germline (reference sequence). Trimming left V 5 bases short and J 1 base short, with 14 bases between. The CDR3 consists of 15 residues. As DNA, the CDR3 is TGTGCCAGCAGCCCCCGGGACACTCGGAACACTGAAGCTTTCTTT. This codes for CASSPRDTRNTEAFF.

The DNA of the CDR3 is TGTGCCAGCAGCCTCCTCGAGCAAAGCCAAGAGACCCAGTACTTC. Amino acid sequence: CASSLLEQSQETQYF. This chain uses TRBV6-5 with TRBJ2-5; D gene unclear. The V gene's germline CDR1 is MNHEY and CDR2 SVGAGI. The V gene lost 6 bases and the J gene lost 1 base, with 15 bases spanning the gap. The CDR3 is made up of 15 amino acids.

This rearrangement joins TRBV5-4 to TRBJ1-5; D is undetermined. The CDR3 runs to 14 residues. V gave up 4 bases and J gave up 0 bases, with 8 bases separating them. Germline V CDR1 and CDR2: SGHNT, YYREEE (reference sequence). CDR3 nucleotide sequence: TGTGCCAGCAGCCAGGCGAATAGCAATCAGCCCCAGCATTTT. It specifies CASSQANSNQPQHF.

The chain combines TRBV6-2 or TRBV6-3 with TRBJ1-5; D ambiguous. CDR1 and CDR2 (germline): MNHEY, SVGEGT. This CDR3 is 16 amino acids long. Trimming left V 2 bases short and J 5 bases short, with 16 bases between. Here the CDR3 DNA reads TGTGCCAGCAGTTACGCCTGGTCGCTCAGCGATCAGCCCCAGCATTTT. Its protein is CASSYAWSLSDQPQHF.

The J gene is TRBJ1-5, the V gene TRBV19; possibly TRBD1 for D (5 bases). Germline CDR1 LNHDA, CDR2 SQIVND (reference sequence). The length of the CDR3 is 17 residues. V was trimmed by 5 bases and J by 6 bases, leaving 23 bases between them. Here the CDR3 reads CASSPIKDAGWSQPQHF. In nucleotides, the CDR3 is TGTGCCAGTAGTCCTATAAAAGACGCAGGGTGGAGTCAGCCCCAGCATTTT.

The chain combines TRBV4-1 with TRBJ1-1; D perhaps matches TRBD1 (6 bases). The V gene's germline CDR1 is MGHRA and CDR2 YSYEKL. This CDR3 contains 12 residues. The V gene lost 4 bases and the J gene lost 5 bases, with 8 bases spanning the gap. CDR3 region: CASSRQGTEAFF. For the CDR3, the DNA is TGCGCCAGCAGCCGGCAGGGGACTGAAGCTTTCTTT.

The chain is built from TRBV19 and TRBJ2-3, with D perhaps matching TRBD2 (6 bases). The V gene lost 4 bases and the J gene lost 8 bases, with 13 bases spanning the gap. CDR3 length equals 13 residues. CDR1 and CDR2 (germline): LNHDA, SQIVND (reference sequence). The CDR3 DNA is TGTGCCAGTAGTACCGAGGGGAGGAGTACGCAGTATTTT. Residues: CASSTEGRSTQYF.

The rearrangement links TRBV4-3 to TRBJ1-1, with D possibly TRBD1 on 6 matching bases. Trimming stripped 0 bases from V and 0 bases from J, with 14 bases between. The CDR3 contains 17 residues. Germline CDR1 LGHNA, CDR2 YSLEER. The CDR3, as DNA: TGCGCCAGCAGCCAAGAGCAGGGGATTCTCCTGAACACTGAAGCTTTCTTT. Amino acids: CASSQEQGILLNTEAFF.

This clone was detected many times. Other DNA sequences in this sample translate to the same CDR3. The CDR3 bases are TGTGCCAGCAGCCTAAGCGGTTACGAGCAGTACTTC. This translates into CASSLSGYEQYF. The chain links TRBV11-2 to TRBJ2-7; possibly TRBD2 for D (5 bases). CDR1 is SGHAT and CDR2 is FQNNGV in the germline V gene. Trimming took 5 bases from V and 4 from J, leaving 9 bases between them. The CDR3 runs to 12 residues.

V and J are TRBV9 and TRBJ1-3, with a weak D call TRBD1 (5 bases). V shed 0 bases and J shed 1 base, with 11 bases lying between them. The CDR3 runs 16 residues. CDR1 and CDR2 from the germline V gene are SGDLS and YYNGEE. The CDR3 nucleotides are TGTGCCAGCAGCGTAGTCCCGGGGGATTCTGGAAACACCATATATTTT. This translates into CASSVVPGDSGNTIYF.

This chain connects TRBV4-2 to TRBJ1-5, with D maybe TRBD1 (6 bases). Trimming took 3 bases from V and 7 from J, leaving 16 bases between them. The CDR3 sequence is 15 residues long. The V gene's germline CDR1 is LGHNA and CDR2 YNFKEQ. The CDR3 coding sequence is TGTGCCAGCAGCCAGGAAATTGGGGGCAGCCAGCCCCAGCATTTT. Translation: CASSQEIGGSQPQHF.

The CDR3 loop reads CASSPWGTGRAFF. The CDR3 region has the DNA TGTGCCAGTAGCCCCTGGGGGACAGGGAGGGCTTTCTTT. This chain connects TRBV19 to TRBJ1-1, with TRBD1 matching 9 bases. The CDR3 covers 13 residues. Unmatched junction bases numbered 10, after V lost 6 bases and J lost 11 bases. Germline lookup yields CDR1 LNHDA and CDR2 SQIVND (reference sequence).

V is TRBV27 and J is TRBJ2-5; 11 positions match TRBD1. In germline, CDR1 is MNHEY, CDR2 SMNVEV (reference sequence). This CDR3 is built from 15 residues. J gave up 4 bases and V 5 bases, and 6 bases lay outside the gene matches. CDR3 DNA sequence: TGTGCCAGCAGTGCAGGACAGGGGGCTCGAGAGACCCAGTACTTC. It is translated as CASSAGQGARETQYF.

This sequence joins TRBV6-5 and TRBJ2-2; D is unresolved. Germline V lookup: CDR1 MNHEY, CDR2 SVGAGI. The ends were cut back, 4 bases at V and 5 bases at J, with 8 bases in the middle. The CDR3 sequence is 13 residues long. In DNA form, the CDR3 reads TGTGCCAGCAGTTCACAAACGACCGGGGAGCTGTTTTTT. Translated, it gives CASSSQTTGELFF.